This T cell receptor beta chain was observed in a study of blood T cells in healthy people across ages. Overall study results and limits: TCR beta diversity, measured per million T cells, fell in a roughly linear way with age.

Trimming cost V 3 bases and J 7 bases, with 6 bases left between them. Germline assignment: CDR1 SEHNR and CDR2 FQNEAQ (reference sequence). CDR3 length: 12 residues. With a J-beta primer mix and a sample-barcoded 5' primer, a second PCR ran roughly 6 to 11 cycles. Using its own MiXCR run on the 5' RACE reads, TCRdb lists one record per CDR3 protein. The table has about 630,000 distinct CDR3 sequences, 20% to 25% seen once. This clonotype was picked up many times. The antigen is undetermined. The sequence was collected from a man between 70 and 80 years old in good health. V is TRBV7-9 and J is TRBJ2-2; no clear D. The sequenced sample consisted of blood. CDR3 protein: CASSFSGGELFF. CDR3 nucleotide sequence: TGTGCCAGCAGCTTCTCTGGCGGGGAGCTGTTTTTT.